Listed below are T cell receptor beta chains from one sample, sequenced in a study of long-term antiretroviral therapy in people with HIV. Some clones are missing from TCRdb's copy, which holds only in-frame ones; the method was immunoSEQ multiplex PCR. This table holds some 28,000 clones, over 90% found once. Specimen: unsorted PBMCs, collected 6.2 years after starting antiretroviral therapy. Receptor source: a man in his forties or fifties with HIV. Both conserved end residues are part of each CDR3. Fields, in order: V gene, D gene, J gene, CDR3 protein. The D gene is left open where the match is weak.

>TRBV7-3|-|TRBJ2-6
CASSPSPGANVLTF
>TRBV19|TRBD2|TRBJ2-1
CASSIRATSGRANEQFF
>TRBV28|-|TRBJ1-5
CASSLSIRNRDRANQPQHF
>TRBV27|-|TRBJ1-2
CASSPELGQANYGYTF
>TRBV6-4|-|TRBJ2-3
CASSREHGTDTQYF
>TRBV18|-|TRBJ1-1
CASSPGLNTEAFF
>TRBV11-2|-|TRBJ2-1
CASRLNLARKDGSYNEQFF
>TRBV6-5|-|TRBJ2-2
CASSHWTANTGELFF
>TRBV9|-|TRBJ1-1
CASSVALGEPMNTEAFF
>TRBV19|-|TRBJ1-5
CATRTGNQPQHF
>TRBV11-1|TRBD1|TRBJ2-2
CASSTQGAGGELFF
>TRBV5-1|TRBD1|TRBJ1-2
CASSLIGTGTDYGYTF
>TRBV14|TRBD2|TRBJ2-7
CASSSRLAGAYEQYF
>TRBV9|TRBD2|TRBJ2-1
CASSLAAYNEQFF
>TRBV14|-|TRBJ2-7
CASSQAPGSYEQYF
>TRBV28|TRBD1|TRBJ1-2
CASSSGQGRSGYTF
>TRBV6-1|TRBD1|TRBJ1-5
CASSENRGGNQPQHF
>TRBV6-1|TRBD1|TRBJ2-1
CASSDPGQGFVEQFF
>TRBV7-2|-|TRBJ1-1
CASSLANRADTEAFF
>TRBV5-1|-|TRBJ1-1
CASSRTPDTEAFF
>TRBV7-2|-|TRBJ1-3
CASSSGVINTIYF
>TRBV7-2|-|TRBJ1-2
CASSFSGISLISTDGYTF
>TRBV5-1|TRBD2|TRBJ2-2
CASSLTPGLETGELFF